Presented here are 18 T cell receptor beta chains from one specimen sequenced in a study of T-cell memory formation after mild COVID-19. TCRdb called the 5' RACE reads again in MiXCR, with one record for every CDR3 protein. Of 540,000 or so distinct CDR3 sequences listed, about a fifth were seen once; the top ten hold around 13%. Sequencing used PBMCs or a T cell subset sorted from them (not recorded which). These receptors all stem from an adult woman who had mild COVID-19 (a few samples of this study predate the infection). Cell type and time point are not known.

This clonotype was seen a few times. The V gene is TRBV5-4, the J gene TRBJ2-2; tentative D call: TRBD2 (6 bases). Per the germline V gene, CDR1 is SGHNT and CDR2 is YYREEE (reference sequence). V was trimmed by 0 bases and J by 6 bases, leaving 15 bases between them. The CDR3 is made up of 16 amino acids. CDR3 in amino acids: CASSLVLADFAGELFF. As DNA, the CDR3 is TGTGCCAGCAGCTTGGTACTAGCTGATTTCGCCGGGGAGCTGTTTTTT.

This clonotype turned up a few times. The chain's CDR3 is CASSSGGDSGGYTF. The CDR3, as DNA: TGCGCCAGCAGCTCGGGAGGAGACTCGGGTGGCTACACCTTC. The chain carries TRBV5-1 and TRBJ1-2; D remains ambiguous. Germline lookup yields CDR1 SGHRS and CDR2 YFSETQ. Between the trimmed V and J ends, which lost 3 bases and 7 bases, there was a span of 16 bases. CDR3 length: 14 residues. Complete variable domain (other parts from reference TRBV5-1 and TRBJ1-2): KAGVTQTPRYLIKTRGQQVTLSCSPISGHRSVSWYQQTPGQGLQFLFEYFSETQRNKGNFPGRFSGRQFSNSRSEMNVSTLELGDSALYLCASSSGGDSGGYTFGSGTRLTVV.

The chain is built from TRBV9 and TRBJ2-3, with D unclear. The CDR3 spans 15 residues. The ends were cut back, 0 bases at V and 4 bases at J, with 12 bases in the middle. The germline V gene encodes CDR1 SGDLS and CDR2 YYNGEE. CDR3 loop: CASSVETSVSDTQYF. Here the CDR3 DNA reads TGTGCCAGCAGCGTAGAAACCTCAGTTTCAGATACGCAGTATTTT.

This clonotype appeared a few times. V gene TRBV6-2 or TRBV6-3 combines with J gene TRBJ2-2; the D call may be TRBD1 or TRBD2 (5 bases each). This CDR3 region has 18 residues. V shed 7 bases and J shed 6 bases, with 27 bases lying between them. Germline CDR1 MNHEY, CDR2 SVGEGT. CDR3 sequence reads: CASTAPFGAPLYAGELFF. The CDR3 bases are TGTGCCAGCACCGCACCTTTCGGGGCCCCTCTTTACGCCGGGGAGCTGTTTTTT.

CDR3 sequence reads: CASALTGVSPLHF. Written as DNA, the CDR3 is TGTGCCAGCGCCCTTACAGGGGTGTCACCCCTCCACTTT. The chain links TRBV7-9 to TRBJ1-6; 7 nucleotides align to TRBD1. CDR1 is SEHNR and CDR2 is FQNEAQ in the germline V gene (reference sequence). CDR3 size: 13 residues. V gave up 8 bases and J gave up 10 bases; unmatched junction bases: 8.

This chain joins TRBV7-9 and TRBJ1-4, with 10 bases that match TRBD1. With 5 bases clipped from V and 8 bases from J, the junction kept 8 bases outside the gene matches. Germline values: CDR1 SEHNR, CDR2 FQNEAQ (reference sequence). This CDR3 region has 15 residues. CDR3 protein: CASSRVGTGVEKLFF. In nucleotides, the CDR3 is TGTGCCAGCAGCAGGGTTGGGACAGGGGTCGAAAAACTGTTTTTT.

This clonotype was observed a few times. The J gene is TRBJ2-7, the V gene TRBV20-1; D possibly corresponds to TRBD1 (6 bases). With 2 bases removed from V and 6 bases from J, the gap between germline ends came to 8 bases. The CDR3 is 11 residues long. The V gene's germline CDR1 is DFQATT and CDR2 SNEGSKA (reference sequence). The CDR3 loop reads CSARTGLEQYF. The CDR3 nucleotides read TGCAGTGCTAGAACAGGGCTCGAGCAGTACTTC.

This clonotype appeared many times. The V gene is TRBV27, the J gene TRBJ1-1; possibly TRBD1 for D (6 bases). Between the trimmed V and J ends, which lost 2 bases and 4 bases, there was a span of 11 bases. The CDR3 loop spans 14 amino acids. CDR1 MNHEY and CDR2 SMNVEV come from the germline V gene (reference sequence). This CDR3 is CASSLLGAGTEAFF. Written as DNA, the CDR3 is TGTGCCAGCAGTTTACTGGGGGCGGGCACTGAAGCTTTCTTT.

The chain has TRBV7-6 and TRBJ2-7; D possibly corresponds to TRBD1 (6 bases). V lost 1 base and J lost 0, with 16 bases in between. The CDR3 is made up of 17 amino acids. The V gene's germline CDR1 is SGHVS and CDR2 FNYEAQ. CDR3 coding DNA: TGTGCCAGCAGCTTAGGGCACACTGGGGGCAGCTCCTACGAGCAGTACTTC. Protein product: CASSLGHTGGSSYEQYF.

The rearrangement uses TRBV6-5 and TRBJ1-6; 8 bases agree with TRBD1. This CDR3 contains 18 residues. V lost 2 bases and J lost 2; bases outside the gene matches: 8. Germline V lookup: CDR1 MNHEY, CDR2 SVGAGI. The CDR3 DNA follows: TGTGCCAGCAGTTACAAGGCGACAGGGGTAACCTATAATTCACCCCTCCACTTT. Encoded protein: CASSYKATGVTYNSPLHF.

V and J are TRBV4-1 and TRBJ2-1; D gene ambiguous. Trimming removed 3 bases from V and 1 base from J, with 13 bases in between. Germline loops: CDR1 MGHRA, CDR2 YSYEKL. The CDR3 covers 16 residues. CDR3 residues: CASSHGLQRSYNEQFF. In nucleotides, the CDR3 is TGCGCCAGCAGCCACGGGCTTCAAAGATCCTACAATGAGCAGTTCTTC.

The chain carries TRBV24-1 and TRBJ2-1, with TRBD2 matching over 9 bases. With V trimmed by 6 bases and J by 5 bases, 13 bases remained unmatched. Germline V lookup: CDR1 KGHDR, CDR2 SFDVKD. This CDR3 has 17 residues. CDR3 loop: CATSSHPLAGDDNEQFF. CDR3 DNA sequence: TGTGCCACCAGTTCCCACCCATTAGCGGGAGACGACAATGAGCAGTTCTTC.

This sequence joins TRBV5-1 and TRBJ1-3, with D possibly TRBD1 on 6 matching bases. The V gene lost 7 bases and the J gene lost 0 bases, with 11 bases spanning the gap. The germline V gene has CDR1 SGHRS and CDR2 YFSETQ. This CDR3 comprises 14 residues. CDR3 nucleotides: TGCGCCAGCCAACAGGGACCCTCTGGAAACACCATATATTTT. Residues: CASQQGPSGNTIYF.

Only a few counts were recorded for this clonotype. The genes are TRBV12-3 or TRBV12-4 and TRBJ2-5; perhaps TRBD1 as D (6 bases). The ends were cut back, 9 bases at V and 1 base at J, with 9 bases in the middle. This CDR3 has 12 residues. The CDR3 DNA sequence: TGTGCCAGTGGACAGACCCAAGAGACCCAGTACTTC. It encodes CASGQTQETQYF.

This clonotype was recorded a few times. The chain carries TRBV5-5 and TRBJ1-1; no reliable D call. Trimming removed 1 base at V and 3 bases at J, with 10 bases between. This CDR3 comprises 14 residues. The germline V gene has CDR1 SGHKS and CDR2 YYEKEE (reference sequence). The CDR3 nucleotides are TGTGCCAGCAGCTTGACAGTCTCGTACACTGAAGCTTTCTTT. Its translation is CASSLTVSYTEAFF.

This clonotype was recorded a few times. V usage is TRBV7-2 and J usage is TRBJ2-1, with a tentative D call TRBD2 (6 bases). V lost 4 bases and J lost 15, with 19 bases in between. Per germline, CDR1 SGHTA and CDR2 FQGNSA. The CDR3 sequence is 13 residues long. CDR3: CASSSGFLAPGFF. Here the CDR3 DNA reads TGTGCCAGCAGCTCCGGATTTCTAGCGCCGGGGTTCTTC.

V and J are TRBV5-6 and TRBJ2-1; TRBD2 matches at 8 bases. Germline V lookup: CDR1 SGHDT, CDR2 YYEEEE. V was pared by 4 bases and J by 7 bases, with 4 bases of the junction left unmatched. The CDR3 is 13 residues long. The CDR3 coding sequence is TGTGCCAGCAGCCCCGGGACTAGGAATGAGCAGTTCTTC. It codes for CASSPGTRNEQFF. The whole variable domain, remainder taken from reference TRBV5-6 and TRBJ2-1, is DAGVTQSPTHLIKTRGQQVTLRCSPKSGHDTVSWYQQALGQGPQFIFQYYEEEERQRGNFPDRFSGHQFPNYSSELNVNALLLGDSALYLCASSPGTRNEQFFGPGTRLTVL.

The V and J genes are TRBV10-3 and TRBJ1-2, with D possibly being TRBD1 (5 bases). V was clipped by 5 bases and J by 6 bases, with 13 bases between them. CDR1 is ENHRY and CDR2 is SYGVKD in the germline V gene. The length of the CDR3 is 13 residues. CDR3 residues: CAISSTVLDGYTF. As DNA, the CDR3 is TGTGCCATCAGTTCGACAGTATTGGATGGCTACACCTTC.